This T cell receptor (beta chain) was identified in a study of beta chain features in type 1 diabetes. Overall study results and limits: Moderate but significant shortening of TCRB CDR3s was recorded in all four CD4+ subsets from Type 1 diabetes patients.

This CDR3 region has 17 residues. Germline V gene data show CDR1 as SGHRS and CDR2 as YFSETQ. J was trimmed by 7 bases and V by 0 bases; bases with no gene match: 10. This clone was counted a single time. As yet, its antigen is unknown. The whole isolated RNA underwent reverse transcription, so sequencing captured expressed TCRB transcripts. TCRdb keeps only in-frame clones here, not all; method: immunoSEQ multiplex PCR. The sample contains about 740,000 clones, around an eighth of which appear only once. The receptor's source is a man aged 18 to 30 with type 1 diabetes. Sequenced material: naive CD4+ T cells from blood. The V gene is TRBV5-1, the J gene TRBJ1-6, with 7 bases matching TRBD1. The CDR3 nucleotides read TGCGCCAGCAGCTTGGAGGCCGCTCCAGGGGGGAATTCACCCCTCCACTTT. It specifies CASSLEAAPGGNSPLHF. Full variable domain (rest looked up from reference TRBV5-1 and TRBJ1-6): KAGVTQTPRYLIKTRGQQVTLSCSPISGHRSVSWYQQTPGQGLQFLFEYFSETQRNKGNFPGRFSGRQFSNSRSEMNVSTLELGDSALYLCASSLEAAPGGNSPLHFGNGTRLTVT.